This is a list of T cell receptor beta chains from one sample in a study of CD8 T cells in ankylosing spondylitis. Via MiXCR, TCRdb re-called the 5' RACE reads, giving one row per CDR3 protein. The table shows approximately 250,000 distinct CDR3 sequences, with 30% to 40% occurring only once. Sequenced sample: blood, either unsorted or a sorted T cell fraction (not recorded which). These receptors all come from a male donor with ankylosing spondylitis or in good health (not recorded which). Both conserved end residues are part of each CDR3. The order of the fields is V gene, D gene, J gene, CDR3 protein. The D gene is left open where the match is weak.

>TRBV7-9|TRBD1|TRBJ2-7
CASSASLDRTYEQYF
>TRBV7-2|NA|TRBJ2-5
CASSLGFSETQYF
>TRBV7-8|NA|TRBJ2-7
CASSAERDGEQYF
>TRBV29-1|NA|TRBJ1-2
CSVGAGDLWGYTF
>TRBV12-3/TRBV12-4|NA|TRBJ2-1
CASSLDGGRNEQFF
>TRBV7-9|NA|TRBJ2-1
CASTEQFF
>TRBV12-3/TRBV12-4|TRBD2|TRBJ2-1
CASSLARGAFNEQFF
>TRBV28|TRBD1|TRBJ2-7
CASSPLGQGGDEQYF
>TRBV5-6|NA|TRBJ1-5
CASSLGRQANQPQHF
>TRBV21-1|NA|TRBJ2-7
CASSSPGTSSSYEQYF
>TRBV6-1|TRBD2|TRBJ2-3
CANSKRGVTDTQYF
>TRBV12-3/TRBV12-4|NA|TRBJ1-1
CASSLSWGAGNTEAFF
>TRBV6-1|TRBD2|TRBJ2-1
CASRRLAGYYNEQFF
>TRBV29-1|NA|TRBJ1-5
CSPRQSNQPQHF
>TRBV11-2|NA|TRBJ2-5
CASREGKETQYF
>TRBV28|NA|TRBJ2-7
CASSLSGGRYEQYF
>TRBV11-2|NA|TRBJ1-1
CASSHVRDTEAFF
>TRBV28|NA|TRBJ2-3
CASSSGDSRADTQYF
>TRBV6-2/TRBV6-3|NA|TRBJ2-3
CASRAWRGTDTQYF
>TRBV19|TRBD1|TRBJ2-7
CASSIGTGTSYEQYF
>TRBV10-3|NA|TRBJ2-3
CAITGQVGDTQYF
>TRBV24-1|NA|TRBJ1-2
CATSDYTGLNGYTF
>TRBV3-1|NA|TRBJ1-2
CASSQDGQGWYGYTF
>TRBV20-1|NA|TRBJ1-2
CSARAWVVDGYTF
>TRBV25-1|NA|TRBJ1-2
CASSEVVKGQEFYGYTF
>TRBV20-1|TRBD2|TRBJ2-3
CSAGFRAGGEEYF
>TRBV24-1|NA|TRBJ1-5
CATSDRDTQGQPQHF
>TRBV6-1|NA|TRBJ2-2
CASSSQGLTGELFF
>TRBV15|NA|TRBJ1-5
CATSGSRASNQPQHF
>TRBV7-9|NA|TRBJ1-1
CASSLGGVRYLNLEAFF
>TRBV5-5|NA|TRBJ2-4
CASSLGSGAKNIQYF
>TRBV5-1|NA|TRBJ2-2
CASSLGLSNTGELFF
>TRBV6-2/TRBV6-3|NA|TRBJ2-3
CASMLRGLTDTQYF
>TRBV5-1|TRBD1|TRBJ1-3
CASSFGQGAGNTIYF
>TRBV15|NA|TRBJ2-1
CATSRDEGYEQFF
>TRBV15|TRBD1|TRBJ1-5
CATSRDPSGQGNQPQHF
>TRBV7-8|NA|TRBJ2-7
CASSSETTGDYEQYF
>TRBV5-1|NA|TRBJ2-5
CASKPQETQYF
>TRBV5-1|TRBD2|TRBJ2-1
CASSLVLAGSNEQFF
>TRBV20-1|NA|TRBJ1-1
CSAYPTRQAMNTEAFF
>TRBV20-1|TRBD2|TRBJ2-7
CSAGVAGGLNEQYF